What follows is one T cell receptor beta chain and its context. Its antigen remains unknown. This entry belongs to a study of CXCR4 blockade with PD-1 therapy in pancreatic cancer. Per germline, CDR1 SGHDN and CDR2 FVKESK. This CDR3 spans 15 amino acids. The V and J ends lost 0 bases and 4 bases, in that order; junction bases with no gene match: 2. Study-level points and caveats: Only TCRbeta chains were sequenced here. Survival did not correlate with tumor clonality, which averaged approximately 0.15 versus 0.05. More frequent amino acid clones had more nucleotide rearrangements, suggesting convergent selection.

Data came from immunoSEQ multiplex PCR; TCRdb stores just in-frame clones and leaves some out. The sample records approximately 18,000 clones, about 72% being singletons. Input material: tumor tissue. This receptor was taken from a human donor with pancreatic ductal adenocarcinoma. The V call is TRBV14, the J call TRBJ2-1; 8 positions match TRBD1. CDR3 in amino acids: CASSQEQGVYNEQFF. CDR3 DNA sequence: TGTGCCAGCAGCCAAGAACAGGGGGTATACAATGAGCAGTTCTTC.